Listed here is a single TCR beta chain. This sample was taken from a study of T cell changes during pregnancy in multiple sclerosis. The table came from immunoSEQ multiplex PCR; TCRdb's copy has only in-frame clones and leaves some out. The sample holds about 69,000 clones, approximately 91% seen once. V was clipped by 0 bases and J by 1 base; unmatched bases: 5. Germline values: CDR1 SGHKS, CDR2 YYEKEE (reference sequence). The CDR3 length is 16 residues. This sequence joins TRBV5-5 and TRBJ2-7, with 9 bases lining up with TRBD1. This clonotype originated in a female donor with multiple sclerosis, enrolled in a pregnancy study. The source material was peripheral blood, sampled in the third trimester of pregnancy. The CDR3 nucleotides read TGTGCCAGCAGCTTGGGGGCCGGGACAGGGTCCTACGAGCAGTACTTC. Its protein product is CASSLGAGTGSYEQYF.